This TCR beta chain was sequenced during a study of spatial heterogeneity in lung cancer (dated by TCRdb to between 2019 and 2020). With respect to the entire study: Samples were obtained from approximately 72 patients with early-stage, untreated non-small cell lung cancer from the lung TRACERx cohort. Beta-chain transcripts were consistently detected in greater numbers than alpha-chain transcripts, which likely reflected higher beta-chain transcript abundance. The study linked features of the TCR repertoire to counts of nonsynonymous mutations, which were determined by whole-exome sequencing of tumor tissue. In non-small cell lung cancer, the study made a quantitative comparison of TCR alpha and beta repertoires among multiple tumor regions, matched nontumor lung and blood. Follow-up PBMC samples were sequenced whenever available, with a median time to follow-up of roughly 26 months after resection. Both alpha and beta chains were TCR-sequenced in samples taken at surgery, namely 220 tumor regions, 62 to 70 matched nontumor lung samples and about 58 PBMC samples. In the raw uncorrected reads, each unique combination of TCR and UMI appeared more than ten times on average. General findings and caveats noted by the study authors: Only roughly 15 patients were included in comparisons of baseline and follow-up blood repertoires. Ubiquitous expanded tumor TCRs showed up in blood more often at tumor resection than at routine follow-up. Additional single-cell paired TCR alpha and beta sequencing was considered necessary to confirm, at a functional level, the hypothesis that regional TCRs recognize regional mutations.

The sample's time point label is to be understood as: blood at routine non-recurrence follow-up after resection. For TCR sequencing, whole RNA was extracted from tumor and nontumor lung tissue, or from cryopreserved PBMC samples, and no cell sorting was done. A patient was chosen for TCR sequencing only when enough RNA was available from at least two tumor regions. Preparation of the library involved 5' RACE. The reads were generated on a NextSeq 500. To allow correction of PCR and sequencing errors, the TCR library protocol tagged every TCR cDNA molecule with a unique molecular identifier. As for the original processing: TCR identification, UMI-based error correction and CDR3 extraction were all carried out with Decombinator tools. TCRs above a frequency of 2 per 1,000, corresponding to the top 1% of the tumor frequency distribution, were defined as expanded. Each repertoire was subsampled 100 times to 5,000 TCRs, after which Renyi diversity was computed with the R vegan package. CDR3 similarity networks were constructed using string-kernel similarity of amino acid triplets, with links drawn between CDR3s whose pairwise similarity was above 0.82. Starting from the raw public reads, TCRdb applied fastp trimming at Q25, assembled clones with MiXCR and retained in-frame beta chains. Every CDR3 protein is listed once, alongside the most common genes and DNA of its rows. The V and J calls and clone size are TCRdb's, not the authors'. This sample is represented by roughly 120,000 distinct CDR3 sequences; 10% to 15% of them were singletons. The ten biggest clones cover around 17% of the sample.

Comments on this clonotype: The antigen it binds to is not known. Base qualities are not provided; no much larger clone lies one nucleotide away.

V loses 8 bases of germline sequence and J loses 3 bases, and the interval between the two ends is 7 bases. From the cysteine up to the phenylalanine, the CDR3 has a length of 11 residues. The kept DNA is CDR3 alone, 33 bases in frame from the first base. Taken from the germline V gene, the CDR1 and CDR2 loops are SGHTA and FQGNSA. Sequencing used PBMCs, obtained at follow-up. The chain links TRBV7-2 with TRBJ1-2, with no confidently assigned D gene. This TCR came from a male donor with early-stage non-small cell lung cancer. The DNA sequence reads TGTGCCAGCGGTGCGTACTATGGCTACACCTTC. The resulting protein is CASGAYYGYTF.